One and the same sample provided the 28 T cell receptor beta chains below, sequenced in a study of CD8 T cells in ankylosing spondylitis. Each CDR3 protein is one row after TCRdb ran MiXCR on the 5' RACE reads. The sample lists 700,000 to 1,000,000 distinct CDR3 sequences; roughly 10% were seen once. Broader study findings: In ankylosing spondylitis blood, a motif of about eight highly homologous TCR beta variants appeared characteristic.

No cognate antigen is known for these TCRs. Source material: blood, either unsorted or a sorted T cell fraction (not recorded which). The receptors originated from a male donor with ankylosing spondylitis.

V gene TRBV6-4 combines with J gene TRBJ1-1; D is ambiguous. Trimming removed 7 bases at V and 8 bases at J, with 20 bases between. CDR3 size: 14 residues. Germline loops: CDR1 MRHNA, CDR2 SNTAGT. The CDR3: CASTRWVGLKEAFF. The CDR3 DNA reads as TGTGCCAGCACCCGCTGGGTGGGGTTAAAAGAAGCTTTCTTT.

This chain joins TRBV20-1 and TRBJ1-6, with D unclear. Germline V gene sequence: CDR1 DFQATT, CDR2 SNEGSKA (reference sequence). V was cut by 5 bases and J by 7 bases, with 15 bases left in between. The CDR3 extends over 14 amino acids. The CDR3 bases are TGCAGTGCTCTCAGAGGGAGAATAAATTCACCCCTCCACTTT. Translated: CSALRGRINSPLHF.

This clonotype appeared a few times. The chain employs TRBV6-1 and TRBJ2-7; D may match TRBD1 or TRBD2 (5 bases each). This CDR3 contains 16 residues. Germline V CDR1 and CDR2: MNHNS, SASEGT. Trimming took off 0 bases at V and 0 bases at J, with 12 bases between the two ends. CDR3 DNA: TGTGCCAGCAGTGAAGCGGGGCGGGCCTACTCCTACGAGCAGTACTTC. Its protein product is CASSEAGRAYSYEQYF.

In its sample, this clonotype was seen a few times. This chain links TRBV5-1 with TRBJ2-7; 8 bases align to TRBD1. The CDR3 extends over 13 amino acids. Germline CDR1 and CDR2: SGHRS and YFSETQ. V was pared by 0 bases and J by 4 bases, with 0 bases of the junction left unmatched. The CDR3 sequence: CASSLGDRYEQYF. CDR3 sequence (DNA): TGCGCCAGCAGCTTGGGGGACAGGTACGAGCAGTACTTC.

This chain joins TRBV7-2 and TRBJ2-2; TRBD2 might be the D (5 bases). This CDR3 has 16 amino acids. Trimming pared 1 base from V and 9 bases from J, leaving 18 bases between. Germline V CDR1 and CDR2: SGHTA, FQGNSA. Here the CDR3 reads CASSLVAGIATWELFF. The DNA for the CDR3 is TGTGCCAGCAGCTTAGTGGCAGGAATAGCGACCTGGGAGCTGTTTTTT.

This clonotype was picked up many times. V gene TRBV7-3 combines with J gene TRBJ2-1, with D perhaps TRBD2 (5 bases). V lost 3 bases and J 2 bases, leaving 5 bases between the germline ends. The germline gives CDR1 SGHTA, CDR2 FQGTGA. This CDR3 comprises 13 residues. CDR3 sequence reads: CASSFGAYNEQFF. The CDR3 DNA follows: TGTGCCAGCAGCTTCGGGGCCTACAATGAGCAGTTCTTC. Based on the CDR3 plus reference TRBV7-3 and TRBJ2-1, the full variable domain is GAGVSQTPSNKVTEKGKYVELRCDPISGHTALYWYRQSLGQGPEFLIYFQGTGAADDSGLPNDRFFAVRPEGSVSTLKIQRTERGDSAVYLCASSFGAYNEQFFGPGTRLTVL.

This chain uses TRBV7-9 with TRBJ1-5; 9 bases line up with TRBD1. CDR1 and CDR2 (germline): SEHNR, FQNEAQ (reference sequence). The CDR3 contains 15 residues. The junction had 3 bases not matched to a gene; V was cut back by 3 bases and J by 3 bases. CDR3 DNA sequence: TGTGCCAGCAGCTTCGGGACAGGGTTCAATCAGCCCCAGCATTTT. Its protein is CASSFGTGFNQPQHF.

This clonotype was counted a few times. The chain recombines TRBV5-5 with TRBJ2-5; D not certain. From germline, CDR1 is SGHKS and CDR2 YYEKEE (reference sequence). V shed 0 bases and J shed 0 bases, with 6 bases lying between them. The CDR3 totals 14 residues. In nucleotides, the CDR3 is TGTGCCAGCAGCTTGGATTTCAACCAAGAGACCCAGTACTTC. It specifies CASSLDFNQETQYF.

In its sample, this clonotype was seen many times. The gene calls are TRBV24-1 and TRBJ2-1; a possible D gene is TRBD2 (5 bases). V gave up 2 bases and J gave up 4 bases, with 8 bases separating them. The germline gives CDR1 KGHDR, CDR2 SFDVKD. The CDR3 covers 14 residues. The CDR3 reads CATSDSWRYNEQFF. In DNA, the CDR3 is TGTGCCACCAGTGATTCGTGGAGGTACAATGAGCAGTTCTTC.

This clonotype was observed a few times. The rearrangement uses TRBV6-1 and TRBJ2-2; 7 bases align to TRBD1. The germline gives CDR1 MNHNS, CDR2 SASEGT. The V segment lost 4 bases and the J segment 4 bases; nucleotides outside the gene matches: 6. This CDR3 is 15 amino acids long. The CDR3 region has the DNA TGTGCCAGCAGTGCCTACAGGGGTGGCACCGGGGAGCTGTTTTTT. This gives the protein CASSAYRGGTGELFF.

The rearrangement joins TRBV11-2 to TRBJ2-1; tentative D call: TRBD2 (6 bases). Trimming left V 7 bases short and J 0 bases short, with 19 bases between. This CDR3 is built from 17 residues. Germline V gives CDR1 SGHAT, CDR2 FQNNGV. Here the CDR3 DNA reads TGTGCCAGCACCTCCCGCGGGGCGGCGAGCTCCTACAATGAGCAGTTCTTC. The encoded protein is CASTSRGAASSYNEQFF.

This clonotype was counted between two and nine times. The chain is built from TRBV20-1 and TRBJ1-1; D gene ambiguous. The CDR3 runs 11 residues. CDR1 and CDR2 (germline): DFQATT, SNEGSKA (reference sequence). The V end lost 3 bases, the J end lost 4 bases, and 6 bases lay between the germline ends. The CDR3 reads CSARYFTEAFF. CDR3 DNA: TGCAGTGCTAGGTATTTCACTGAAGCTTTCTTT.

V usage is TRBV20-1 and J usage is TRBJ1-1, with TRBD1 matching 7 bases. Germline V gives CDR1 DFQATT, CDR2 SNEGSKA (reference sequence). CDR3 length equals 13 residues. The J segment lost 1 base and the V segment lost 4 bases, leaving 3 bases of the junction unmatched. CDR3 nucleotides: TGCAGTGCTACCCGGGACAGGAACACTGAAGCTTTCTTT. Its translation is CSATRDRNTEAFF.

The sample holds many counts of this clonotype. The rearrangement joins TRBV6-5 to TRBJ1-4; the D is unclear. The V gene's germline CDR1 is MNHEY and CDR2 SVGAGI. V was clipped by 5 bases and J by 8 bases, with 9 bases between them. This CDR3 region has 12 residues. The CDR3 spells CASSRNSEKLFF. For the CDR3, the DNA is TGTGCCAGCAGTCGGAACAGCGAAAAACTGTTTTTT.

CDR3 coding DNA: TGTGCCAGCAGTTACTCGCGGGGGGCCAGGGAGACCCAGTACTTC. It translates to CASSYSRGARETQYF. The chain links TRBV6-5 to TRBJ2-5, with 8 nucleotides matching TRBD2. Germline V gene lookup returns CDR1 MNHEY and CDR2 SVGAGI. J gave up 5 bases and V 0 bases, and 5 bases lay outside the gene matches. This CDR3 is built from 15 residues.

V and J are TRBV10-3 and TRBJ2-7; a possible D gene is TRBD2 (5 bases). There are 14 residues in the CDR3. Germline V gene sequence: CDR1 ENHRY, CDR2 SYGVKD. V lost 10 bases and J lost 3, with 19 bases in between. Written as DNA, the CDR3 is TGTGCCAACAAGGGAGAAGGGCTGGGCTACGAGCAGTACTTC. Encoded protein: CANKGEGLGYEQYF.

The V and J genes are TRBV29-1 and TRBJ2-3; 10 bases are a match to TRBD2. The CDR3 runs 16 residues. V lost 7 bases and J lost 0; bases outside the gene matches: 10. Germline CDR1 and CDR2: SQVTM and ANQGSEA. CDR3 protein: CSGSSGRGASTDTQYF. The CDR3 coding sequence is TGCAGCGGATCTAGCGGGAGAGGGGCGAGCACAGATACGCAGTATTTT.

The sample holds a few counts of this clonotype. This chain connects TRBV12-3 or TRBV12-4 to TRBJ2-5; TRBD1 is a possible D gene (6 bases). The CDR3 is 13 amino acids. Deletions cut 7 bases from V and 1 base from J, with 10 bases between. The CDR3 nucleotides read TGTGCCAGCAATAGAGGGGGCCAAGAGACCCAGTACTTC. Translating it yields CASNRGGQETQYF.

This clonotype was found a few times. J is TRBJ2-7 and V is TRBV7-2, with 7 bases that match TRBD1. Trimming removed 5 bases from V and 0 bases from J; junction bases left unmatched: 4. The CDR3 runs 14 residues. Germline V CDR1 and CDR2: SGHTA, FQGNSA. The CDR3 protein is CASSSRGISYEQYF. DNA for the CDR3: TGTGCCAGCAGCAGCAGGGGGATCTCCTACGAGCAGTACTTC.

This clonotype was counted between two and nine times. As DNA, the CDR3 is TGTGCCATCGGGGTGGAAGGCTACACCTTC. This sequence encodes CAIGVEGYTF. The chain has TRBV10-3 and TRBJ1-2; no clear D gene. The CDR3 length is 10 residues. Germline loops: CDR1 ENHRY, CDR2 SYGVKD. V lost 8 bases to trimming and J lost 8 bases, with 9 bases between them.

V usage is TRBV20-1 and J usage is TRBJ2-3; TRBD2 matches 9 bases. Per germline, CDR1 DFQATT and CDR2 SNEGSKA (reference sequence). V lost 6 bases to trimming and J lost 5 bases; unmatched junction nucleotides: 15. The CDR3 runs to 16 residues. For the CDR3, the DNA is TGCAGTGCGAGGCCTTACAGCGGGGGGCTGGGAGATACGCAGTATTTT. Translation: CSARPYSGGLGDTQYF.

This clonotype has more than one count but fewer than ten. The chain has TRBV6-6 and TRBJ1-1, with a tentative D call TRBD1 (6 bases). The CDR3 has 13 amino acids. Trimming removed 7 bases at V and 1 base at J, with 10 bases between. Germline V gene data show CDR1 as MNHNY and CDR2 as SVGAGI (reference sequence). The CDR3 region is CASNNRENTEAFF. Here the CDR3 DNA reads TGTGCCAGCAACAACAGGGAGAACACTGAAGCTTTCTTT.

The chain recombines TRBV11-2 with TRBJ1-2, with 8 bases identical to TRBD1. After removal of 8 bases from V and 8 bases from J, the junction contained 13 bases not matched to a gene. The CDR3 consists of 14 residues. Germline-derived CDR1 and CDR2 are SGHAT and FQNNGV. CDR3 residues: CASGGQGQGDGYTF. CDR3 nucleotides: TGTGCCAGCGGGGGGCAAGGACAGGGCGACGGCTACACCTTC.

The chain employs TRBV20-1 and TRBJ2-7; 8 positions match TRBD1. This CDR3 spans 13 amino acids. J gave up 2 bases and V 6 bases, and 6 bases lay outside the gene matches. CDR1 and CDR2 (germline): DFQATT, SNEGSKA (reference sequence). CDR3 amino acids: CSATGQGPYEQYF. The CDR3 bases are TGCAGTGCCACAGGACAGGGTCCCTACGAGCAGTACTTC.

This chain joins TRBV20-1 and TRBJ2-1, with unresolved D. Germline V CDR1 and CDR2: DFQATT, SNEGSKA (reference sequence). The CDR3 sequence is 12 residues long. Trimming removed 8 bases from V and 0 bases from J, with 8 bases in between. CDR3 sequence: CSTASSYNEQFF. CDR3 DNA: TGCAGTACTGCTAGCTCCTACAATGAGCAGTTCTTC.

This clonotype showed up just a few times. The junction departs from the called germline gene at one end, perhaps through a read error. The CDR3 spells CASSWWDSSVGELFF. CDR3 sequence (DNA): TGTGCTAGCAGCTGGTGGGACTCCTCGGTCGGGGAGCTGTTTTTT. The J gene is TRBJ2-2, the V gene TRBV7-7; possible D gene TRBD2, 6 bases. This CDR3 has 15 residues. The germline gives CDR1 SSHAT, CDR2 FNYEAQ (reference sequence).

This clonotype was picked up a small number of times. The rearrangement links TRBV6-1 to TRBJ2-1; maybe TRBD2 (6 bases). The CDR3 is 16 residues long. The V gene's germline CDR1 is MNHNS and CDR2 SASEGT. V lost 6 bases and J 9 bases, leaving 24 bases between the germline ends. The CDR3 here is CASSPRARGTVGEQFF. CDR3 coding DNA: TGTGCCAGCAGCCCTAGGGCCCGCGGGACTGTGGGTGAGCAGTTCTTC.

CDR3 region: CASMAGYNQPQHF. The CDR3 DNA sequence: TGTGCCAGTATGGCTGGGTACAATCAGCCCCAGCATTTT. The chain recombines TRBV19 with TRBJ1-5; D remains unclear. The CDR3 is made up of 13 amino acids. V lost 7 bases and J 3 bases, leaving 10 bases between the germline ends. Per germline, CDR1 LNHDA and CDR2 SQIVND (reference sequence). Drawing the rest from reference TRBV19 and TRBJ1-5, the complete variable domain is DGGITQSPKYLFRKEGQNVTLSCEQNLNHDAMYWYRQDPGQGLRLIYYSQIVNDFQKGDIAEGYSVSREKKESFPLTVTSAQKNPTAFYLCASMAGYNQPQHFGDGTRLSIL.